This T cell receptor (beta chain) was found in a study of T cell changes during pregnancy in multiple sclerosis. Method: immunoSEQ multiplex PCR; TCRdb's copy keeps in-frame clones and lacks some. The profile shows about 59,000 clones, more than 80% of them singletons. Germline assignment: CDR1 MNHEY and CDR2 SMNVEV (reference sequence). With 6 bases clipped from V and 8 bases from J, the junction kept 13 bases outside the gene matches. The CDR3 covers 16 residues. The sample in question was peripheral blood, obtained in the first trimester of pregnancy. The V gene is TRBV27, the J gene TRBJ2-1; TRBD2 matches at 10 bases. The TCR sequence derives from a female donor in good health, enrolled as a control in a pregnancy study. The CDR3 sequence: CASSHRQLAGLDEQFF. The CDR3 DNA sequence: TGTGCCAGCAGCCACCGGCAACTAGCGGGGTTGGATGAGCAGTTCTTC.